The clone carrying this T cell receptor beta chain was seen only once. The target antigen is unknown. The trim removed 10 bases at V and 2 bases at J, leaving 6 bases unmatched. CDR1 and CDR2 (germline): ENHRY, SYGVKD. This CDR3 has 14 residues. The sample originates from a study of cytomegalovirus exposure and HLA in healthy donors. Study-wide results and caveats: Association of 15,000 to 20,000 TCR beta sequences with HLA alleles was found at 0.05 false discovery rate in a later analysis.

The PCR was carried out with 60 Vbeta primers and 13 Jbeta primers. Libraries were prepared by immunoSEQ multiplex PCR; TCRdb keeps only in-frame clonotypes and omits some of them. The sample carries some 140,000 clones, 75% to 80% recorded once. The genes are TRBV10-3 and TRBJ2-5; 11 positions match TRBD2. The receptor comes from a male donor in good health and CMV-seronegative. The sample was PBMCs. The CDR3 loop reads CATGLAGDQETQYF. DNA for the CDR3: TGTGCCACAGGACTAGCGGGTGATCAAGAGACCCAGTACTTC.